This entry concerns a single TCR beta chain. This record comes from a study of blood T cell repertoires in COVID-19. Study overall: The cDNA or gDNA used as material had been derived from T cells, B-cell-depleted T cells, or PBMCs.

TCRdb's table, derived via immunoSEQ multiplex PCR, lists solely in-frame clones and lacks some. The table includes more than 400,000 clones, less than 95% detected once. The J segment lost 7 bases and the V segment lost 6 bases, leaving 8 bases of the junction unmatched. Germline V lookup: CDR1 MDHEN, CDR2 SYDVKM. The CDR3 sequence is 14 residues long. The gene calls are TRBV28 and TRBJ1-5, with 8 bases fitting TRBD1. Sequenced sample: PBMCs or T cells enriched from blood (not recorded which). The sequence was obtained from a young man who had recovered from COVID-19. CDR3 DNA: TGTGCCAGCAGACGGGACAGGTCTTACCAGCCCCAGCATTTT. Translated: CASRRDRSYQPQHF.